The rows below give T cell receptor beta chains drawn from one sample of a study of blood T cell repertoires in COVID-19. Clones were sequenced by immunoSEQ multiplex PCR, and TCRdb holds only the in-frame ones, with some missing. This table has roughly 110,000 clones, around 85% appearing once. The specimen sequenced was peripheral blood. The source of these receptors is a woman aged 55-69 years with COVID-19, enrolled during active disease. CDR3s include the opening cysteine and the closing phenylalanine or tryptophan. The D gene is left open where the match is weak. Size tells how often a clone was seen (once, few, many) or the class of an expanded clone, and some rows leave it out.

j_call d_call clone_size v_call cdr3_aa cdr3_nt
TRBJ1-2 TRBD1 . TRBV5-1 CASSPSTGGANYGYTF TGCGCCAGCAGCCCTTCGACAGGGGGGGCCAACTATGGCTACACCTTC
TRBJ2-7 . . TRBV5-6 CASSFQGPLTYEQYF TGTGCCAGCAGCTTCCAGGGCCCATTGACCTACGAGCAGTACTTC
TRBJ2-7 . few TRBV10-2 CASSESRERAYEQYF TGCGCCAGCAGTGAGTCGCGGGAAAGAGCCTACGAGCAGTACTTC
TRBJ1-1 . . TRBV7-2 CASSLVRAGNTEAFF TGTGCCAGCAGCTTAGTGCGAGCGGGGAACACTGAAGCTTTCTTT
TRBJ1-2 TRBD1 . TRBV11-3 CASSSSPGGDSGYGYTF TGTGCCAGCAGCTCCTCGCCCGGGGGGGACAGTGGCTATGGCTACACCTTC
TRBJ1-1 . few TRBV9 CASSDSRNTEAFF TGTGCCAGCAGCGACAGTAGGAACACTGAAGCTTTCTTT
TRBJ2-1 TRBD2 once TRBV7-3 CASSQAAPLAATDYNEQFF TGTGCCAGCAGCCAGGCGGCCCCACTAGCGGCGACCGATTACAATGAGCAGTTCTTC
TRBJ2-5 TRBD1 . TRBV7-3 CASSFFDRVGETQYF TGTGCCAGCAGCTTCTTCGACAGGGTCGGGGAGACCCAGTACTTC
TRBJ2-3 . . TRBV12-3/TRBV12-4 CASSLYEADTQYF TGTGCCAGCAGTTTATACGAGGCAGATACGCAGTATTTT
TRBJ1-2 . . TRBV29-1 CSVESLSSYGYTF TGCAGCGTTGAATCTCTGTCTTCCTATGGCTACACCTTC
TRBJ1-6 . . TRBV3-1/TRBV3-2 CASSQEYGEAYNSPLHF TGTGCCAGCAGCCAAGAATATGGGGAGGCCTATAATTCACCCCTCCACTTT
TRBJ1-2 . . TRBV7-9 CASSPRNSPQGRGGYTF TGTGCCAGCAGCCCACGGAATAGTCCCCAGGGGCGAGGCGGCTACACCTTC
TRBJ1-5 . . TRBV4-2 CASSQDQGDQPQHF TGTGCCAGCAGCCAAGATCAGGGCGATCAGCCCCAGCATTTT
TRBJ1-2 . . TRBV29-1 CSVGQESNYGYTF TGCAGCGTGGGACAAGAGTCTAACTATGGCTACACCTTC
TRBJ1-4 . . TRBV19 CASSIGPGANEKLFF TGTGCCAGTAGTATTGGGCCAGGGGCTAATGAAAAACTGTTTTTT
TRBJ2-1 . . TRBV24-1 CATSDFGEDNEQFF TGTGCCACCAGTGATTTCGGAGAAGACAATGAGCAGTTCTTC
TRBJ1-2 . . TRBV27 CASSLLGGYGYTF TGTGCCAGCAGTTTATTAGGGGGCTATGGCTACACCTTC
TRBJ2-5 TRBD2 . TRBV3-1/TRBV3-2 CASSQELAGSTETQYF TGTGCCAGCAGCCAAGAGCTAGCGGGGAGCACTGAGACCCAGTACTTC
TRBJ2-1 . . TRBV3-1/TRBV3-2 CASSQEGQGSYNEQFF TGTGCCAGCAGCCAAGAGGGGCAGGGATCCTACAATGAGCAGTTCTTC
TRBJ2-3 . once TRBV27 CASNPTGLRQSITDTQYF TGTGCCAGCAACCCCACGGGGTTACGGCAGTCAATCACAGATACGCAGTATTTT
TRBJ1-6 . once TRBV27 CASSLGSGASPLHF TGTGCCAGCAGTTTGGGTTCAGGGGCATCACCCCTCCACTTT
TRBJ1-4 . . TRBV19 CASSPSGTLEEKLFF TGTGCCAGTAGTCCTTCCGGGACACTCGAGGAAAAACTGTTTTTT